The 26 T cell receptor beta chains in this list originate from one sample, sequenced in a study of cytomegalovirus exposure and HLA in healthy donors. The primer mix had 60 Vbeta and 13 Jbeta primers. Profiled with immunoSEQ multiplex PCR; TCRdb holds only in-frame clones, not every one. This table holds 110,000 to 150,000 clones, around 78% found once. The sample consisted of PBMCs. The source is a woman aged 18-35 years in good health and CMV-seropositive.

V is TRBV7-2 and J is TRBJ2-7; D might be TRBD1 (5 bases). This CDR3 contains 13 residues. Germline loops: CDR1 SGHTA, CDR2 FQGNSA. V lost 1 base, J lost 5 bases, and 9 bases lay in between. This chain's CDR3 is CASSLGQFNEQYF. The CDR3 region has the DNA TGTGCCAGCAGCTTAGGACAGTTCAACGAGCAGTACTTC.

The chain joins TRBV9 to TRBJ1-1, with D unclear. The V end lost 4 bases, the J end lost 0 bases, and 10 bases lay between the germline ends. The CDR3 has 14 amino acids. Germline assignment: CDR1 SGDLS and CDR2 YYNGEE. CDR3 coding DNA: TGTGCCAGCAGCTTCGGACTCCTGAACACTGAAGCTTTCTTT. Encoded protein: CASSFGLLNTEAFF. The complete variable domain, with remaining parts taken from reference TRBV9 and TRBJ1-1, reads DSGVTQTPKHLITATGQRVTLRCSPRSGDLSVYWYQQSLDQGLQFLIQYYNGEERAKGNILERFSAQQFPDLHSELNLSSLELGDSALYFCASSFGLLNTEAFFGQGTRLTVV.

The chain joins TRBV2 to TRBJ2-5, with D perhaps TRBD2 (7 bases). The CDR3 consists of 15 residues. Germline V gene data show CDR1 as SNHLY and CDR2 as FYNNEI. The V end was cut by 5 bases, the J end by 3 bases, with 16 bases between. The CDR3 reads CASSIMRGGKETQYF. The CDR3 DNA reads as TGTGCCAGCAGTATAATGAGGGGGGGAAAAGAGACCCAGTACTTC.

The chain couples TRBV6-1 to TRBJ2-3; no firm D call. Looked up from germline, CDR1 is MNHNS and CDR2 is SASEGT. The CDR3 extends over 14 amino acids. With 10 bases removed from V and 3 bases from J, the gap between germline ends came to 17 bases. The CDR3 protein is CATGSMYPTDTQYF. The CDR3 DNA follows: TGTGCCACCGGGTCAATGTACCCTACAGATACGCAGTATTTT.

The gene calls are TRBV4-3 and TRBJ2-4; D might be TRBD1 (5 bases). V gave up 2 bases and J gave up 8 bases, with 13 bases separating them. Germline V gives CDR1 LGHNA, CDR2 YSLEER. CDR3 length: 14 residues. The DNA for the CDR3 is TGCGCCAGCAGCCAACAGATAGGGGATGACATTCAGTACTTC. Translation: CASSQQIGDDIQYF.

This chain connects TRBV6-1 to TRBJ2-7; TRBD2 might be the D (6 bases). With 6 bases removed from V and 0 bases from J, the gap between germline ends came to 6 bases. The germline gives CDR1 MNHNS, CDR2 SASEGT. The CDR3 is 12 residues long. The CDR3 DNA reads as TGTGCCAGCAGGGACTACTCCTACGAGCAGTACTTC. Translating gives CASRDYSYEQYF.

V is TRBV4-1 and J is TRBJ1-6, with TRBD1 matching over 7 bases. Germline lookup yields CDR1 MGHRA and CDR2 YSYEKL. The length of the CDR3 is 15 residues. V lost 1 base and J lost 9; bases outside the gene matches: 6. The DNA of the CDR3 is TGCGCCAGCAGCCAAGGCAGGGGGTTGGTTTCACCCCTCCACTTT. Translation: CASSQGRGLVSPLHF.

This chain joins TRBV5-1 and TRBJ1-1, with no clear D. Germline CDR1 SGHRS, CDR2 YFSETQ. The CDR3 has 11 residues. Between the trimmed V and J ends, which lost 4 bases and 9 bases, there was a span of 10 bases. The CDR3 nucleotides are TGCGCCAGCAGCCCGGGCGGGCAAGCTTTCTTT. As protein: CASSPGGQAFF.

The chain couples TRBV19 to TRBJ1-5; D not resolved. This CDR3 comprises 15 residues. Germline assignment: CDR1 LNHDA and CDR2 SQIVND (reference sequence). The V gene lost 3 bases and the J gene lost 6 bases, with 15 bases spanning the gap. The CDR3 region has the DNA TGTGCCAGTAGTATGAAGGGAGGAGGAATTCAGCCCCAGCATTTT. Its translation: CASSMKGGGIQPQHF.

This chain uses TRBV19 with TRBJ2-1, with 12 positions matching TRBD1. Germline V gives CDR1 LNHDA, CDR2 SQIVND (reference sequence). CDR3 size: 15 residues. With V trimmed by 3 bases and J by 8 bases, 5 bases remained unmatched. CDR3 nucleotides: TGTGCCAGTAGTATGCTGGGACAGGGGGCTGATGAGCAGTTCTTC. Protein: CASSMLGQGADEQFF. Combining the CDR3 with reference TRBV19 and TRBJ2-1 gives the whole variable domain DGGITQSPKYLFRKEGQNVTLSCEQNLNHDAMYWYRQDPGQGLRLIYYSQIVNDFQKGDIAEGYSVSREKKESFPLTVTSAQKNPTAFYLCASSMLGQGADEQFFGPGTRLTVL.

This clone was recorded a few times. This rearrangement joins TRBV11-3 to TRBJ2-3; 8 bases are shared with TRBD1. V lost 2 bases and J lost 4; bases outside the gene matches: 8. This CDR3 comprises 16 residues. CDR1 and CDR2 (germline): SGHNT, YENEEA. CDR3 DNA: TGTGCCAGCAGCTTAAGTTTCAAACAGGGGGCAGATACGCAGTATTTT. Translating gives CASSLSFKQGADTQYF. The full variable domain, rest sourced from reference TRBV11-3 and TRBJ2-3, is EAGVVQSPRYKIIEKKQPVAFWCNPISGHNTLYWYLQNLGQGPELLIRYENEEAVDDSQLPKDRFSAERLKGVDSTLKIQPAELGDSAVYLCASSLSFKQGADTQYFGPGTRLTVL.

The gene calls are TRBV6-5 and TRBJ1-6, with 10 bases lining up with TRBD1. The CDR3 runs 14 residues. J lost 9 bases, V lost 5 bases, and 4 bases had no gene match. Per the germline V gene, CDR1 is MNHEY and CDR2 is SVGAGI. The CDR3 coding sequence is TGTGCCAGCAGTAGGGACAGGGGAGGTTCACCCCTCCACTTT. Encoded protein: CASSRDRGGSPLHF.

This chain's CDR3 is CASRRQGGYEKLFF. The CDR3, as DNA: TGTGCCAGCAGAAGACAGGGTGGATATGAAAAACTGTTTTTT. The chain uses TRBV27 and TRBJ1-4, with 7 bases aligning to TRBD1. The J segment lost 6 bases and the V segment lost 6 bases, leaving 7 bases of the junction unmatched. Germline V gene sequence: CDR1 MNHEY, CDR2 SMNVEV (reference sequence). This CDR3 contains 14 residues.

The chain combines TRBV6-6 with TRBJ1-2; D uncertain. The germline CDR1 and CDR2 sequences are MNHNY and SVGAGI (reference sequence). Between the trimmed V and J ends, which lost 6 bases and 5 bases, there was a span of 13 bases. The CDR3 sequence is 13 residues long. CDR3 DNA sequence: TGTGCCAGCAGCCCAGAGCGGAAATATGGCTACACCTTC. Translating gives CASSPERKYGYTF.

The V gene is TRBV6-1, the J gene TRBJ1-2, with a weak D call TRBD1 (5 bases). Germline V lookup: CDR1 MNHNS, CDR2 SASEGT. CDR3 length equals 13 residues. V dropped 4 bases and J dropped 7 bases, with 13 bases sitting between them. The CDR3 DNA is TGTGCCAGCAGTGTATCTGGGGCGATTGGCTACACCTTC. This codes for CASSVSGAIGYTF.

This clone has only a few counts. The chain joins TRBV2 to TRBJ1-2, with D unresolved. The CDR3 totals 15 residues. Germline loops: CDR1 SNHLY, CDR2 FYNNEI. Trimming took 7 bases from V and 4 from J, leaving 19 bases between them. This CDR3 reads CASTTLSGSIYGYTF. The CDR3 DNA sequence: TGTGCCAGCACCACCCTGAGCGGTAGTATCTATGGCTACACCTTC.

The chain couples TRBV7-2 to TRBJ2-2; 7 nucleotides line up with TRBD1. The germline V gene has CDR1 SGHTA and CDR2 FQGNSA. The CDR3 length is 13 residues. Trimming took 2 bases from V and 6 from J; bases not matched to a gene: 0. The CDR3 DNA reads TGTGCCAGCAGCTTAACAGGGGCCGGGGAGCTGTTTTTT. Its translation: CASSLTGAGELFF.

The chain combines TRBV12-5 with TRBJ1-3, with D tentatively TRBD1 (5 bases). The V end was cut by 1 base, the J end by 4 bases, with 14 bases between. The CDR3 is 16 amino acids. Germline assignment: CDR1 LGHNT and CDR2 FRNRAP. The CDR3 is CASGLGSGGPGNTIYF. The CDR3 DNA reads as TGTGCTAGTGGTTTGGGATCCGGGGGTCCCGGAAACACCATATATTTT. The entire variable domain, with the rest obtained from reference TRBV12-5 and TRBJ1-3, is as follows: DARVTQTPRHKVTEMGQEVTMRCQPILGHNTVFWYRQTMMQGLELLAYFRNRAPLDDSGMPKDRFSAEMPDATLATLKIQPSEPRDSAVYFCASGLGSGGPGNTIYFGEGSWLTVV.

This chain connects TRBV4-3 to TRBJ2-5, with D possibly matching TRBD1 (6 bases). Germline V gene data show CDR1 as LGHNA and CDR2 as YSLEER. Trimming removed 4 bases from V and 2 bases from J, with 14 bases in between. The CDR3 has 15 amino acids. CDR3 amino acids: CASSPQGNSQETQYF. The CDR3 nucleotides read TGCGCCAGCAGCCCACAGGGAAATAGTCAAGAGACCCAGTACTTC.

J is TRBJ2-7 and V is TRBV5-4; perhaps TRBD2 as D (6 bases). V lost 4 bases and J lost 0, with 14 bases in between. The CDR3 sequence is 15 residues long. CDR1 is SGHNT and CDR2 is YYREEE in the germline V gene (reference sequence). The CDR3 nucleotides are TGTGCCAGCAGCGCCGGGACTCTGAGCTCCTACGAGCAGTACTTC. Residues: CASSAGTLSSYEQYF.

The J gene is TRBJ2-2, the V gene TRBV15; 9 nucleotides agree with TRBD1. With V trimmed by 4 bases and J by 6 bases, 6 bases remained unmatched. CDR1 and CDR2 (germline): LNHNV, YYDKDF (reference sequence). The CDR3 runs to 15 residues. For the CDR3, the DNA is TGTGCCACCAGCATGGGACAGGGAAGCGCCGGGGAGCTGTTTTTT. Residues: CATSMGQGSAGELFF.

The J gene is TRBJ1-4, the V gene TRBV5-6; perhaps TRBD1 as D (5 bases). Germline assignment: CDR1 SGHDT and CDR2 YYEEEE. V dropped 0 bases and J dropped 8 bases, with 11 bases sitting between them. The length of the CDR3 is 14 residues. The CDR3, as DNA: TGTGCCAGCAGCTTGGCGGGGGTGGTGGAAAAACTGTTTTTT. Protein: CASSLAGVVEKLFF.

V usage is TRBV5-4 and J usage is TRBJ2-7; D ambiguous. V gave up 3 bases and J gave up 8 bases, with 21 bases separating them. CDR1 and CDR2 (germline): SGHNT, YYREEE (reference sequence). The CDR3 has 15 amino acids. The DNA of the CDR3 is TGTGCCAGCAGCTCGCCGTCAGCGTCGGCCCATAAGCAGTACTTC. Protein: CASSSPSASAHKQYF.

The chain recombines TRBV29-1 with TRBJ1-5; 12 bases agree with TRBD1. Germline trimming cut 4 bases from V and 6 bases from J; bases unmatched to any gene: 4. This CDR3 contains 14 residues. CDR1 is SQVTM, CDR2 ANQGSEA, per germline. The CDR3 sequence: CSVGRDRGPQPQHF. Written as DNA, the CDR3 is TGCAGCGTTGGGCGGGACAGGGGGCCTCAGCCCCAGCATTTT. Full variable domain (outside the CDR3, taken from reference TRBV29-1 and TRBJ1-5): SAVISQKPSRDICQRGTSLTIQCQVDSQVTMMFWYRQQPGQSLTLIATANQGSEATYESGFVIDKFPISRPNLTFSTLTVSNMSPEDSSIYLCSVGRDRGPQPQHFGDGTRLSIL.

The rearrangement joins TRBV7-9 to TRBJ2-7; D unclear. Germline CDR1 SEHNR, CDR2 FQNEAQ (reference sequence). CDR3 size: 11 residues. Trimming stripped 2 bases from V and 6 bases from J, with 5 bases between. Here the CDR3 reads CASSLTGEQYF. The CDR3 nucleotides are TGTGCCAGCAGCTTAACGGGCGAGCAGTACTTC.

The chain is built from TRBV27 and TRBJ2-7; tentative D call: TRBD1 (6 bases). This CDR3 has 14 amino acids. With 8 bases removed from V and 2 bases from J, the gap between germline ends came to 16 bases. CDR1 MNHEY and CDR2 SMNVEV come from the germline V gene (reference sequence). The CDR3 nucleotides read TGTGCCAGCGCGAAGGGGGTAGCGCCCTACGAGCAGTACTTC. As protein: CASAKGVAPYEQYF.